This TCR beta chain originates from a study of blood T cell repertoires in COVID-19. TCRdb's copy holds only in-frame clones and misses some; the assay was immunoSEQ multiplex PCR. The table includes over 250,000 clones, around nine tenths detected once. This clone was seen a single time. Recruits, aged 18 to 89 years, lived in roughly 22 US areas. Clinical history reported by participants formed the basis on which cohorts were assigned. Germline V gene data show CDR1 as LGHDT and CDR2 as YNNKEL (reference sequence). This CDR3 has 18 amino acids. The ends were cut back, 4 bases at V and 1 base at J, with 17 bases in the middle.

The gene calls are TRBV3-1 (or the pseudogene TRBV3-2) and TRBJ2-6, with D perhaps TRBD2 (6 bases). Sequencing used PBMCs or T cells enriched from blood (not recorded which). This sequence originates from an older woman who had recovered from COVID-19. The CDR3 region has the DNA TGTGCCAGCAGCCCTAGGTCGCCAGGGAGGTCTGGGGCCAACGTCCTGACTTTC. It is translated as CASSPRSPGRSGANVLTF.